Presented here are 3 T cell receptor beta chains from one specimen sequenced in a study of T cell repertoires in cytomegalovirus infection. MiXCR was run by TCRdb on the reads, yielding one entry per CDR3 protein. The repertoire holds over 450,000 distinct CDR3 sequences, with 11% as singletons. The specimen was PBMCs. Source of these receptors: a human donor in good health (CMV status not recorded). Some clones in this sample may be carry-over from other donors' samples.

This clonotype was recorded at least ten times. DNA of the CDR3: TGCGCCAGCAGCTGGGGCCCGGGACAGGGAGCCGAGCAGTACTTC. It translates to CASSWGPGQGAEQYF. V and J are TRBV5-1 and TRBJ2-7; TRBD1 agrees at 9 bases. The trim removed 3 bases at V and 6 bases at J, leaving 10 bases unmatched. Germline V lookup: CDR1 SGHRS, CDR2 YFSETQ. CDR3 length equals 15 residues.

This clonotype was observed at least ten times. The CDR3 spells CASSTRGVFNSPLHF. CDR3 DNA: TGTGCCAGCAGCACCCGGGGGGTATTCAATTCACCCCTCCACTTT. V usage is TRBV6-6 and J usage is TRBJ1-6, with D maybe TRBD1 (5 bases). The V gene's germline CDR1 is MNHNY and CDR2 SVGAGI (reference sequence). V was trimmed by 6 bases and J by 7 bases, leaving 16 bases between them. This CDR3 is 15 amino acids long.

The chain is built from TRBV20-1 and TRBJ1-5, with a weak D call TRBD1 (6 bases). The CDR3 contains 15 residues. Germline assignment: CDR1 DFQATT and CDR2 SNEGSKA (reference sequence). The germline V and J ends were trimmed by 4 bases and 0 bases, with 13 bases remaining between them. CDR3 DNA sequence: TGCAGTGCTAAGGACAGATTGTATAGCAATCAGCCCCAGCATTTT. It is translated as CSAKDRLYSNQPQHF.